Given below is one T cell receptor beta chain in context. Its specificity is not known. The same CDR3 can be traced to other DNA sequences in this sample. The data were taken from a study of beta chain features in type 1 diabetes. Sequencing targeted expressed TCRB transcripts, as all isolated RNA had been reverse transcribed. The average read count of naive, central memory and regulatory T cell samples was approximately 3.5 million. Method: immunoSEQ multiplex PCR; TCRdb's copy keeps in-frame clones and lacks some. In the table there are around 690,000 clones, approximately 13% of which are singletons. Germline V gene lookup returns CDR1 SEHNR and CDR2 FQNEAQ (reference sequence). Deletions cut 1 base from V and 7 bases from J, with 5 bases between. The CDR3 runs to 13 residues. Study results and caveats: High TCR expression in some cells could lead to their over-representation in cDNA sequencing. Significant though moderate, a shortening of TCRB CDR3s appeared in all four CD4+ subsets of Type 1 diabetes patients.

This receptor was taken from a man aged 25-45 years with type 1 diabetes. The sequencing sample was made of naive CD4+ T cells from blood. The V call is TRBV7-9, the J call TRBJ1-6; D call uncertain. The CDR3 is CASSLDGNSPLHF. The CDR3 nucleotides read TGTGCCAGCAGCTTAGACGGGAATTCACCCCTCCACTTT.